This T cell receptor (beta chain) was recovered during a study of T-cell reconstitution after alpha-beta-depleted transplantation in children. Unique molecular identifiers were incorporated into the prepared TCRbeta library. One entry per CDR3 protein results from TCRdb running MiXCR on the PCR reads. The table has about 340,000 distinct CDR3 sequences, roughly 13% seen once. The CDR3 loop spans 13 amino acids. The V end lost 5 bases, the J end lost 4 bases, and 12 bases lay between the germline ends. The germline V gene encodes CDR1 WSHSY and CDR2 SAAADI. This clonotype came up many times. The TCR originated in a human donor who donated a stem cell graft to a child with Fanconi anemia. The chain joins TRBV10-2 to TRBJ2-7; D remains ambiguous. This material consisted of PBMCs, taken from the stem cell graft. Written as DNA, the CDR3 is TGCGCCAGCAGTAGGTTCTCTTCTTACGAGCAGTACTTC. Translating it yields CASSRFSSYEQYF.